This T cell receptor (beta chain) was sequenced in a study of OX40 agonist ivuxolimab in advanced cancers. Across the study: Males comprised around 80% of the group, whose mean age was 60 years (range roughly 20 to 85).

The method was immunoSEQ multiplex PCR; TCRdb's version includes in-frame clones alone and lacks a portion of them. The table has approximately 76,000 clones, approximately 86% seen once. A single count supports this clone. CDR1 and CDR2 (germline): MDHEN, SYDVKM. There are 15 residues in the CDR3. Losses at the gene ends were 3 bases for V and 4 bases for J; bases not matched to a gene: 6. This sequence originates from an adult with an advanced solid tumor such as melanoma, head and neck, liver or kidney cancer. Sequences were derived from CD4+ or CD8+ T cells sorted from blood, sampled in a trial of the OX40 agonist ivuxolimab. V gene TRBV28 combines with J gene TRBJ1-5; 7 bases are shared with TRBD1. The CDR3 DNA follows: TGTGCCAGCAGTTTCACGGACAGGCTGAATCAGCCCCAGCATTTT. It translates to CASSFTDRLNQPQHF.